This T cell receptor beta chain was profiled in a study of shared clonotypes between healthy human individuals. Study findings and constraints: Naive CD4 clonotype sharing across several donors was about 5%. Large depth notwithstanding, sorted-subset sequencing proved incomplete by rarefaction.

This CDR3 has 18 amino acids. Trimming cost V 4 bases and J 2 bases, with 22 bases left between them. Germline CDR1 MGHRA, CDR2 YSYEKL. CD4+ cells underwent separation, giving CD45RA+ naive and CD45RA-negative memory subsets. The assay was immunoSEQ multiplex PCR, and TCRdb's table has in-frame clones only and misses some. The sample has about 1 million clones; about 75% are singletons. In the case of this clone: Its antigen is undetermined.

The chain couples TRBV4-1 to TRBJ2-3, with D perhaps TRBD2 (6 bases). This clonotype was sampled from a man aged 18 to 29 in good health. Sequences were obtained from memory CD4+ T cells sorted from blood. Subset noted: CD45RA-negative fraction. CDR3 in amino acids: CASSLFQSGVVLTDTQYF. The CDR3 DNA follows: TGCGCCAGCAGCCTCTTTCAGTCGGGAGTCGTTCTCACAGATACGCAGTATTTT.